The rows below give T cell receptor beta chains drawn from one sample of a study of T cell responses to AZD1222 COVID-19 vaccine. Profiled with immunoSEQ multiplex PCR; TCRdb holds only in-frame clones, not every one. The sample holds about 96,000 clones, roughly nine tenths seen once. The sample in question was peripheral blood, obtained on day 0 of AZD1222 vaccination. The receptors were sampled from an adult in good health. CDR3s include the opening cysteine and the closing phenylalanine or tryptophan. The D gene is left open where the match is weak. Only some rows state a clone size, as once, few, many or a class for expanded clones.

TGTGCCAGCAGCTTTAGCCAGGGCTATGGCTACACCTTC	CASSFSQGYGYTF	-	TRBV11-2	TRBJ1-2	-
TGTGCCAGTAGTAAGAATATCGGACTGAGCGGATCCTACGAGCAGTACTTC	CASSKNIGLSGSYEQYF	-	TRBV19	TRBJ2-7	-
TGTGCCAGCAGTTCCACCTACGAGCAGTACTTC	CASSSTYEQYF	-	TRBV28	TRBJ2-7	-
TGTGCCAGCAGCTTCTATCCCGCAGGGGCGGTTGGCTACACCTTC	CASSFYPAGAVGYTF	-	TRBV11-2	TRBJ1-2	-
TGTGCCAGCAGCTTAGGGGACACAGCGGTCTCCTACGAGCAGTACTTC	CASSLGDTAVSYEQYF	-	TRBV7-9	TRBJ2-7	-
TGTGCCAGTAGTATAAGTAGGTATCACACCGGGGAGCTGTTTTTT	CASSISRYHTGELFF	-	TRBV19	TRBJ2-2	-
TGTGCCAGCAGTCTAGCGGGGAGCTACGAGCAGTACTTC	CASSLAGSYEQYF	TRBD2	TRBV5-4	TRBJ2-7	-
TGTGCCTATCCCACCGGGACAGGGATAAATGGCTACACCTTC	CAYPTGTGINGYTF	TRBD1	TRBV30	TRBJ1-2	-
TGTGCCAGCAGCCAATCGAGAGCCTCTGGAAACACCATATATTTT	CASSQSRASGNTIYF	-	TRBV16	TRBJ1-3	-
TGCGCCAGCAGCCAAGCAACGGGAACAACGGGGGAGCAGTACTTC	CASSQATGTTGEQYF	-	TRBV4-3	TRBJ2-7	-
TGCGCCAGCAGTCGGACAGGTCCGGGTACTGAAGCTTTCTTT	CASSRTGPGTEAFF	TRBD1	TRBV10-1	TRBJ1-1	-
TGTGCCAGCAGCTCCCCTCGAGTGAACACTGAAGCTTTCTTT	CASSSPRVNTEAFF	-	TRBV9	TRBJ1-1	few